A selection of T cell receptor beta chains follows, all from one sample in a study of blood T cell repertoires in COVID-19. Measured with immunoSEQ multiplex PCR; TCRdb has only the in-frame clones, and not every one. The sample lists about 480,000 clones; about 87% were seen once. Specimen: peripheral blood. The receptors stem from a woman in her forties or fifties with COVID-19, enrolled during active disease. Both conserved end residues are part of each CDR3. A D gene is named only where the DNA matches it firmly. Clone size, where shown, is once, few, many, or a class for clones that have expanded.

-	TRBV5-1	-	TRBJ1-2	CASSMGGAGIRHYGYTF	TGCGCCAGCAGCATGGGAGGGGCGGGAATCCGGCACTATGGCTACACCTTC
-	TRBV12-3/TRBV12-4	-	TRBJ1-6	CASSPLGTPLHF	TGTGCCAGCAGCCCGCTCGGGACACCCCTCCACTTT
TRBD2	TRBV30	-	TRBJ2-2	CAWSEGFSGRELFF	TGTGCCTGGAGTGAAGGATTCAGCGGGAGGGAGCTGTTTTTT
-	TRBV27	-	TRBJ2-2	CASSTFPIQGTGELFF	TGTGCCAGCAGCACCTTCCCCATACAGGGTACCGGGGAGCTGTTTTTT
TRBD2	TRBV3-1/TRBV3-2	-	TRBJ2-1	CASSVTSGGNNEQFF	TGTGCCAGCAGCGTTACTAGCGGGGGTAACAATGAGCAGTTCTTC
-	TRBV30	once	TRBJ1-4	CAGEISTNEKLFF	TGTGCCGGAGAGATTTCAACTAATGAAAAACTGTTTTTT
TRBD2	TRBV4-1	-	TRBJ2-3	CASSPPGLISDTQYF	TGCGCCAGCAGCCCTCCGGGACTAATTTCAGATACGCAGTATTTT
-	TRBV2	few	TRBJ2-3	CASSEMRVYTDTQYF	TGTGCCAGCAGTGAGATGCGGGTTTACACAGATACGCAGTATTTT
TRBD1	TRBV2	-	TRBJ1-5	CASNRQGGQPQHF	TGTGCCAGCAACCGACAGGGAGGACAGCCCCAGCATTTT
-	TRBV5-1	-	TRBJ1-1	CASNSLTEGRGTEAFF	TGCGCCAGCAACTCCTTAACTGAAGGGAGGGGAACTGAAGCTTTCTTT
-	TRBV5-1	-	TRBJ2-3	CASSLNRASSTDTQYF	TGCGCCAGCAGCTTGAACAGAGCTTCTAGCACAGATACGCAGTATTTT
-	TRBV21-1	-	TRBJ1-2	CASSPKQGPDGYTF	TGTGCCAGCAGCCCGAAACAGGGGCCTGATGGCTACACCTTC
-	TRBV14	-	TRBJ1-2	CASSLFDFRGNRGYTF	TGTGCCAGCAGCCTGTTCGACTTCAGGGGTAATCGGGGCTACACCTTC
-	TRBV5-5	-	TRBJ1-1	CASSLLGRRAGYTEAFF	TGTGCCAGCAGCCTGCTGGGACGGCGCGCGGGGTACACTGAAGCTTTCTTT
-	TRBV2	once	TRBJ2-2	CASSARRSNTGELFF	TGTGCCAGCAGTGCCCGGAGGAGTAACACCGGGGAGCTGTTTTTT
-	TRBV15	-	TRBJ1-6	CASKGVTENSPLHF	TGTGCCTCCAAAGGGGTGACGGAAAATTCACCCCTCCACTTT
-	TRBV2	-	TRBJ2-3	CASSLGDGTDTQYF	TGTGCCAGCAGCCTCGGAGACGGGACAGATACGCAGTATTTT
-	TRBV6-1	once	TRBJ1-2	CASSEVWGVYGYTF	TGTGCCAGCAGTGAAGTATGGGGCGTCTATGGCTACACCTTC
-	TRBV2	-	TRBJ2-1	CASSEYSGDGNEQFF	TGTGCCAGCAGTGAATATTCAGGGGATGGCAATGAGCAGTTCTTC
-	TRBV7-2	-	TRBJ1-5	CASSLAPGDQPQHF	TGTGCCAGCAGCTTAGCCCCGGGTGATCAGCCCCAGCATTTT
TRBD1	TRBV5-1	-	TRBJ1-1	CASSTFLGQGTEAFF	TGCGCCAGCAGTACTTTTTTGGGACAGGGCACTGAAGCTTTCTTT
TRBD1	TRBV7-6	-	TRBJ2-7	CASSRQGEQYF	TGTGCCAGCAGCAGACAGGGCGAGCAGTACTTC
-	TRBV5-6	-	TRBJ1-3	CASSPGTLRNTIYF	TGTGCCAGCAGCCCTGGGACACTGAGAAACACCATATATTTT
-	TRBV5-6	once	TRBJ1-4	CASSLNSQGGEKLFF	TGTGCCAGCAGCTTGAATAGTCAGGGAGGTGAAAAACTGTTTTTT
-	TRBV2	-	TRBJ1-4	CASSEVEEKLFF	TGTGCCAGCAGTGAGGTCGAGGAAAAACTGTTTTTT
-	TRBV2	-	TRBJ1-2	CASSIGGSNYGYTF	TGTGCCAGCAGTATTGGAGGGAGTAACTATGGCTACACCTTC
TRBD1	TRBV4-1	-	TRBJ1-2	CASSQPGTGLGYTF	TGCGCCAGCAGCCAACCCGGGACAGGGCTGGGCTACACCTTC
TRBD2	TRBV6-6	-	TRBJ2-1	CASRLLSGGRDEQFF	TGTGCCAGCAGACTCCTCTCGGGGGGGAGGGATGAGCAGTTCTTC
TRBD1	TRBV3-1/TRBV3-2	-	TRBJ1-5	CASSQEGAQPQHF	TGTGCCAGCAGCCAGGAGGGGGCTCAGCCCCAGCATTTT
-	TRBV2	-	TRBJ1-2	CASNGEGRDYGYTF	TGTGCCAGCAACGGTGAGGGAAGAGACTATGGCTACACCTTC
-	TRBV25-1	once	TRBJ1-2	CASSESGRGTANYGYTF	TGTGCCAGCAGTGAATCTGGCAGGGGAACAGCTAACTATGGCTACACCTTC
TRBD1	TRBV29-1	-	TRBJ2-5	CSVGGGGKETQYF	TGCAGCGTTGGAGGGGGCGGAAAAGAGACCCAGTACTTC
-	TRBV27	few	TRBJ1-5	CASRTGGDLQPQHF	TGTGCCAGCCGTACGGGAGGGGACCTTCAGCCCCAGCATTTT
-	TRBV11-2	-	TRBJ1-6	CASSSPSVPPLHF	TGTGCCAGCAGCTCCCCCTCAGTGCCACCCCTCCACTTT
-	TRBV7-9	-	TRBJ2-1	CASSLDLGAANEQFF	TGTGCCAGCAGCTTAGATTTGGGGGCGGCTAATGAGCAGTTCTTC
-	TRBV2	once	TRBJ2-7	CASSARPESSYEQYF	TGTGCCAGCAGTGCGCGTCCCGAGAGCTCCTACGAGCAGTACTTC
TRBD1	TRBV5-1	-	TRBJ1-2	CASSLAGTGRGYTF	TGCGCCAGCAGCTTAGCCGGGACAGGGAGAGGCTACACCTTC
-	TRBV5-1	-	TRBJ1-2	CASSLGGGRTHYGYTF	TGCGCCAGCAGCTTGGGTGGGGGCCGCACCCACTATGGCTACACCTTC
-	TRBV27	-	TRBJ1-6	CASSFLRQIYNSPLHF	TGTGCCAGCAGTTTCTTGCGGCAAATCTATAATTCACCCCTCCACTTT
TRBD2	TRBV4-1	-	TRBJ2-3	CASSQENRGLAAKGDTQYF	TGCGCCAGCAGCCAAGAAAATCGGGGACTAGCGGCGAAGGGGGATACGCAGTATTTT
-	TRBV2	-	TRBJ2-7	CASGTPDYEQYF	TGTGCCAGCGGGACACCAGACTACGAGCAGTACTTC
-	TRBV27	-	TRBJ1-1	CASSLTGFWGVGTEAFF	TGTGCCAGCAGTTTAACAGGGTTTTGGGGTGTAGGTACTGAAGCTTTCTTT
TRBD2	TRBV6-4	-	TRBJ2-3	CASSSIAGGPIDTQYF	TGTGCCAGCAGTTCGATAGCGGGGGGGCCGATAGATACGCAGTATTTT
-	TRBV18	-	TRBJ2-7	CASSGNRDSYEQYF	TGTGCCAGCTCAGGAAACCGGGACTCCTACGAGCAGTACTTC